Each of the 22 T cell receptor beta chains below was sequenced from the same sample in a study of PD-1 blockade in classical Hodgkin lymphoma. This table comes from immunoSEQ multiplex PCR, and its TCRdb copy is limited to in-frame clones, with some not included. Of under 80,000 clones in the sample, 70% to 90% are singletons; the top ten hold about 8%. The time point here: cycle 4 day 1 (C4D1), after five to seven weeks of nivolumab. Each and every patient relapsed after autologous stem cell transplantation, and patients got differing brentuximab vedotin exposure. Sequencing was performed on peripheral blood mononuclear cells (PBMCs), taken before the fourth cycle of nivolumab. These receptors came from a human donor with classical Hodgkin lymphoma.

This clone appeared a single time. The chain is built from TRBV12-5 and TRBJ1-2, with D uncertain. Per germline, CDR1 LGHNT and CDR2 FRNRAP. V shed 5 bases and J shed 5 bases, with 15 bases lying between them. The CDR3 consists of 14 residues. CDR3 bases: TGTGCTAGTGGTGTCCCCGGGATTCGGTATGGCTACACCTTC. It specifies CASGVPGIRYGYTF.

The chain is built from TRBV5-5 and TRBJ1-1; tentatively, D is TRBD1 (6 bases). There are 15 residues in the CDR3. Germline assignment: CDR1 SGHKS and CDR2 YYEKEE (reference sequence). Trimming stripped 4 bases from V and 4 bases from J, with 17 bases between. The CDR3 is CASSQDRVSGTEAFF. Here the CDR3 DNA reads TGTGCCAGCAGCCAGGACAGAGTGAGTGGCACTGAAGCTTTCTTT.

CDR3 amino acids: CASSSVSAEAFF. Here the CDR3 DNA reads TGTGCCAGCAGCTCAGTATCCGCTGAAGCTTTCTTT. The chain couples TRBV5-5 to TRBJ1-1; D remains unclear. The V end was cut by 3 bases, the J end by 6 bases, with 9 bases between. Germline V gene sequence: CDR1 SGHKS, CDR2 YYEKEE (reference sequence). CDR3 length: 12 residues.

This chain links TRBV2 with TRBJ2-5; 9 bases line up with TRBD2. CDR3 length equals 15 residues. The V gene end was trimmed by 5 bases and the J gene end by 3 bases; junction bases not matched to a gene: 7. Germline V gives CDR1 SNHLY, CDR2 FYNNEI. CDR3 nucleotide sequence: TGTGCCAGCAGTTGGGCTAGCGGGGAGAAAGAGACCCAGTACTTC. It yields the protein CASSWASGEKETQYF. Full variable domain (outside the CDR3, taken from reference TRBV2 and TRBJ2-5): EPEVTQTPSHQVTQMGQEVILRCVPISNHLYFYWYRQILGQKVEFLVSFYNNEISEKSEIFDDQFSVERPDGSNFTLKIRSTKLEDSAMYFCASSWASGEKETQYFGPGTRLLVL.

CDR3 nucleotide sequence: TGTGCCAGCAGCTTATGGGGCGCGGACATTCAGTACTTC. Translated: CASSLWGADIQYF. The rearrangement links TRBV7-9 to TRBJ2-4; possibly TRBD1 for D (5 bases). The germline CDR1 and CDR2 sequences are SEHNR and FQNEAQ (reference sequence). V was shortened by 2 bases and J by 8 bases, with 10 bases between the two germline ends. This CDR3 is built from 13 residues. Full variable domain (missing parts from reference TRBV7-9 and TRBJ2-4): DTGVSQNPRHKITKRGQNVTFRCDPISEHNRLYWYRQTLGQGPEFLTYFQNEAQLEKSRLLSDRFSAERPKGSFSTLEIQRTEQGDSAMYLCASSLWGADIQYFGAGTRLSVL.

This clone appeared a single time. This chain connects TRBV5-1 to TRBJ1-2; D is unclear. Per germline, CDR1 SGHRS and CDR2 YFSETQ. The germline V and J ends were trimmed by 4 bases and 4 bases, with 11 bases remaining between them. The CDR3 is 13 residues long. The CDR3 is CASSRDGSYGYTF. The DNA for the CDR3 is TGCGCCAGCAGCCGTGACGGATCCTATGGCTACACCTTC.

This chain links TRBV9 with TRBJ1-1; 7 nucleotides align to TRBD1. This CDR3 has 14 amino acids. V dropped 0 bases and J dropped 6; count of bases not matched to a gene: 5. Germline loops: CDR1 SGDLS, CDR2 YYNGEE. CDR3 nucleotides: TGTGCCAGCAGCGTAGTAGTTCAGGGGGCTGAAGCTTTCTTT. Amino acids: CASSVVVQGAEAFF.

The sample holds a few counts of this clone. The genes are TRBV9 and TRBJ1-1; D remains unclear. CDR3 length: 14 residues. The germline CDR1 and CDR2 sequences are SGDLS and YYNGEE. The V end was cut by 2 bases, the J end by 1 base, with 9 bases between. CDR3 amino acids: CASSVRSGNTEAFF. Written as DNA, the CDR3 is TGTGCCAGCAGCGTGCGTTCAGGGAACACTGAAGCTTTCTTT. The full variable domain, its missing parts supplied by reference TRBV9 and TRBJ1-1, is DSGVTQTPKHLITATGQRVTLRCSPRSGDLSVYWYQQSLDQGLQFLIQYYNGEERAKGNILERFSAQQFPDLHSELNLSSLELGDSALYFCASSVRSGNTEAFFGQGTRLTVV.

The chain employs TRBV5-4 and TRBJ2-1; D is perhaps TRBD1 or TRBD2 (5 bases each). Germline assignment: CDR1 SGHNT and CDR2 YYREEE (reference sequence). This CDR3 is 13 amino acids long. Trimming took off 6 bases at V and 14 bases at J, with 21 bases between the two ends. CDR3 DNA sequence: TGTGCCAGCACCCCGTCTGTCGGGACCTTGGAGTTCTTC. Its protein product is CASTPSVGTLEFF.

J is TRBJ2-3 and V is TRBV19, with 9 bases that match TRBD1. The CDR3 spans 17 residues. After removal of 5 bases from V and 2 bases from J, the junction contained 11 bases not matched to a gene. CDR1 and CDR2 (germline): LNHDA, SQIVND (reference sequence). The CDR3 coding sequence is TGTGCCAGTAGTTCTATTCCGGGACAGGGCGACACAGATACGCAGTATTTT. Translating gives CASSSIPGQGDTDTQYF.

This sequence joins TRBV5-1 and TRBJ2-1; D is perhaps TRBD2 (6 bases). Germline lookup yields CDR1 SGHRS and CDR2 YFSETQ. The CDR3 has 16 residues. Trimming left V 0 bases short and J 1 base short, with 11 bases between. CDR3 protein: CASSLGGGTSYNEQFF. The CDR3 DNA is TGCGCCAGCAGCTTGGGGGGCGGGACGTCCTACAATGAGCAGTTCTTC.

The rearrangement links TRBV19 to TRBJ2-7; D could derive from TRBD1 or TRBD2 (5 bases each). Germline CDR1 LNHDA, CDR2 SQIVND (reference sequence). V shed 10 bases and J shed 1 base, with 14 bases lying between them. CDR3 length: 13 amino acids. DNA for the CDR3: TGTGCCACCCGGGACGGGCAGTCCTACGAGCAGTACTTC. Protein: CATRDGQSYEQYF.

The chain links TRBV9 to TRBJ2-7; the match to TRBD2 covers 8 bases. The CDR3 spans 15 residues. V gave up 4 bases and J gave up 6 bases; unmatched junction bases: 12. Germline V lookup: CDR1 SGDLS, CDR2 YYNGEE. Here the CDR3 reads CASSSGGTSISEQYF. Written as DNA, the CDR3 is TGTGCCAGCAGCTCGGGCGGGACTAGTATATCCGAGCAGTACTTC.

This clone was detected a few times. CDR3 sequence: CASSQGTGNTGELFF. The CDR3 nucleotides read TGCGCCAGCAGCCAAGGGACGGGGAACACCGGGGAGCTGTTTTTT. This chain joins TRBV5-1 and TRBJ2-2; perhaps D is TRBD1 or TRBD2 (5 bases each). V was pared by 4 bases and J by 1 base, with 11 bases between. The germline V gene encodes CDR1 SGHRS and CDR2 YFSETQ. The CDR3 length is 15 residues.

This clone was recorded once. The gene calls are TRBV18 and TRBJ2-1; unclear D gene. Germline assignment: CDR1 KGHSH and CDR2 LQKENI. CDR3 size: 14 residues. The ends were cut back, 9 bases at V and 0 bases at J, with 12 bases in the middle. The CDR3 region is CASCLANSYNEQFF. The DNA for the CDR3 is TGTGCCAGTTGCCTTGCTAACTCCTACAATGAGCAGTTCTTC.

The chain combines TRBV19 with TRBJ2-5, with D hard to call. V was cut by 7 bases and J by 4 bases, with 10 bases left in between. This CDR3 region has 12 residues. Germline-derived CDR1 and CDR2 are LNHDA and SQIVND (reference sequence). The CDR3 coding sequence is TGTGCCAGTATAGGCCTCGGAGAGACCCAGTACTTC. This encodes CASIGLGETQYF.

The rearrangement uses TRBV2 and TRBJ2-2; 9 nucleotides match TRBD1. The V and J ends lost 7 bases and 3 bases, in that order; junction bases with no gene match: 6. CDR3 length: 15 amino acids. Germline-derived CDR1 and CDR2 are SNHLY and FYNNEI. The CDR3 sequence is CASTFRTGDTGELFF. The CDR3 DNA sequence: TGTGCCAGCACTTTCCGGACAGGGGACACCGGGGAGCTGTTTTTT.

The chain carries TRBV5-1 and TRBJ2-1; possible D gene TRBD1, 7 bases. The CDR3 runs 14 residues. V was cut by 1 base and J by 7 bases, with 12 bases left in between. Germline lookup yields CDR1 SGHRS and CDR2 YFSETQ. In nucleotides, the CDR3 is TGCGCCAGCAGCTTGTCCGCAGGGGGGAATGAGCAGTTCTTC. Its translation: CASSLSAGGNEQFF.

This clone has only a few counts. CDR3 sequence: CASSFSGPPDIQYF. CDR3 bases: TGTGCCAGCAGCTTCTCCGGACCGCCAGACATTCAGTACTTC. The rearrangement joins TRBV7-9 to TRBJ2-4; D unresolved. The V and J ends lost 3 bases and 8 bases respectively, with 14 bases between them. The germline gives CDR1 SEHNR, CDR2 FQNEAQ (reference sequence). This CDR3 is 14 amino acids long.

In its sample, this clone was seen once. CDR3 loop: CASSPMGLAGDRELFF. CDR3 nucleotides: TGTGCCAGCAGCCCGATGGGACTAGCGGGGGACCGGGAGCTGTTTTTT. The J gene is TRBJ2-2, the V gene TRBV7-9, with 14 bases aligning to TRBD2. This CDR3 has 16 residues. The germline V gene has CDR1 SEHNR and CDR2 FQNEAQ (reference sequence). The J segment lost 9 bases and the V segment lost 5 bases, leaving 8 bases of the junction unmatched.

This rearrangement joins TRBV23-1 to TRBJ1-4; D unclear. TRBV23-1 belongs to the ORF category, with a function that is uncertain. Trimming stripped 4 bases from V and 8 bases from J, with 14 bases between. This CDR3 is 14 amino acids long. DNA of the CDR3: TGCGCCAGCAGTCCCGAATTGTCCCACGAAAAACTGTTTTTT. Protein sequence: CASSPELSHEKLFF.

This chain connects TRBV7-3 to TRBJ2-7; D is possibly TRBD2 (5 bases). The CDR3 spans 14 residues. Germline V gene sequence: CDR1 SGHTA, CDR2 FQGTGA. V was shortened by 7 bases and J by 3 bases, with 16 bases between the two germline ends. The CDR3 DNA follows: TGTGCCAGCACCCAGGTGCGAGGGAACTACGAGCAGTACTTC. Amino acids: CASTQVRGNYEQYF.